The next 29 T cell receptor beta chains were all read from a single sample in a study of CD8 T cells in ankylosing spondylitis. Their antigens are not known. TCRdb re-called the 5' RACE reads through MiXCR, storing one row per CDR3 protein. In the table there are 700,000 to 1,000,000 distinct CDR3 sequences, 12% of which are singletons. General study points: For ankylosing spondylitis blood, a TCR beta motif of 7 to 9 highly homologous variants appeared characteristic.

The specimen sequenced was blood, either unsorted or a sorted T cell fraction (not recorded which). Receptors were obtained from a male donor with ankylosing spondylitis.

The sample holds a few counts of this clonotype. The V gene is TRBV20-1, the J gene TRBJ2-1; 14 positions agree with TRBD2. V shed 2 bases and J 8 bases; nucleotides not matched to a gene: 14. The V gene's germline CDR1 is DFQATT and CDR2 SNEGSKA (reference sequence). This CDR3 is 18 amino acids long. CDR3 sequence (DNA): TGCAGTGCTAGACACGCTACGTTAGGACTAGCGGGAGGCGATGAGCAGTTCTTC. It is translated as CSARHATLGLAGGDEQFF.

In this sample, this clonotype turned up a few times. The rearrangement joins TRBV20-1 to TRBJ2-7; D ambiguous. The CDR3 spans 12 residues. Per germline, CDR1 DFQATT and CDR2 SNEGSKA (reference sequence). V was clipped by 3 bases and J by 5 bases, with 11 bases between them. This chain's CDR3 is CSASLRAHEQYF. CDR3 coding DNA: TGCAGTGCTAGTTTACGGGCCCACGAGCAGTACTTC.

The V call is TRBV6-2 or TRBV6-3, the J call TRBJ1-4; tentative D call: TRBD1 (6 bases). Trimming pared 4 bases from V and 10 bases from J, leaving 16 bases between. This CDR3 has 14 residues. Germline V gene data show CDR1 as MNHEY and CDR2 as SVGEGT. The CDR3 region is CASSFSGDAGKLFF. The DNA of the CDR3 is TGTGCCAGCAGTTTCTCAGGGGATGCGGGAAAACTGTTTTTT.

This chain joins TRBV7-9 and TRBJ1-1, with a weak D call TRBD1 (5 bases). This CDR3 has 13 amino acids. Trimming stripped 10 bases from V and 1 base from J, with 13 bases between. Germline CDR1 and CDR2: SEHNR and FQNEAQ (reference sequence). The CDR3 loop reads CATRGRANTEAFF. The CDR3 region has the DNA TGTGCCACCCGGGGGAGGGCGAACACTGAAGCTTTCTTT.

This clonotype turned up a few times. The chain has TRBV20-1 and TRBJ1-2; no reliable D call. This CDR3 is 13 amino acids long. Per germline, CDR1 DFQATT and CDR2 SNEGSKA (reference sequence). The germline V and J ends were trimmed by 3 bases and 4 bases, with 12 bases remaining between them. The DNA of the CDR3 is TGCAGTGCTAGTTCCGGCTCTAGCTATGGCTACACCTTC. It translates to CSASSGSSYGYTF.

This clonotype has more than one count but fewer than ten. The CDR3 DNA reads as TGCAGCCTGGCCTCCGGGGCGAGGGAGACCCAGTACTTC. Its translation: CSLASGARETQYF. J is TRBJ2-5 and V is TRBV20-1, with D possibly called TRBD1 or TRBD2 (5 bases each). Germline V gene sequence: CDR1 DFQATT, CDR2 SNEGSKA (reference sequence). The CDR3 is 13 residues long.

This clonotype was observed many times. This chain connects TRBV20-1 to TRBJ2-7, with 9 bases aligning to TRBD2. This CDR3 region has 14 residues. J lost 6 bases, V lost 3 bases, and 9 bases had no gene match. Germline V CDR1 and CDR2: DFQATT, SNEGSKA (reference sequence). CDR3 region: CSASPGLAGSEQYF. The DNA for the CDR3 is TGCAGTGCTAGCCCAGGGCTAGCGGGATCCGAGCAGTACTTC.

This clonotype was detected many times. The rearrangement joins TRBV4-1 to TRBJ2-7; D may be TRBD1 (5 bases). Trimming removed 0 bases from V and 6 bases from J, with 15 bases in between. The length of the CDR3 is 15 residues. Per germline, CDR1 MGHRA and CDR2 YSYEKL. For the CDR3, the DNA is TGCGCCAGCAGCCAAGATAGGACAACTACCAGCGAGCAGTACTTC. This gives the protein CASSQDRTTTSEQYF.

The CDR3 nucleotides read TGCAGTGCTAGAGTCTCCAGGTACACTGAAGCTTTCTTT. Translating it yields CSARVSRYTEAFF. The chain joins TRBV20-1 to TRBJ1-1; no reliable D call. Germline V gives CDR1 DFQATT, CDR2 SNEGSKA (reference sequence). The CDR3 is 13 amino acids. The germline V and J ends were trimmed by 1 base and 3 bases, with 9 bases remaining between them.

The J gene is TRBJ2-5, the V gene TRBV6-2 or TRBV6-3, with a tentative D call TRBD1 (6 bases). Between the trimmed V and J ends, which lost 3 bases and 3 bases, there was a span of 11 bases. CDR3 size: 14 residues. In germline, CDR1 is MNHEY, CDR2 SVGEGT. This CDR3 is CASSYIQGEETQYF. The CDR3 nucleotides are TGTGCCAGCAGTTATATACAGGGAGAAGAGACCCAGTACTTC.

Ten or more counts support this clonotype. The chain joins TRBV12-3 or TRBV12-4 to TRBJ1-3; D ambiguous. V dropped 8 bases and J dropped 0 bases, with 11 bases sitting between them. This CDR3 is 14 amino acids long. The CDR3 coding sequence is TGTGCCAGCCCCCGAGAAGGCTCTGGAAACACCATATATTTT. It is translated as CASPREGSGNTIYF.

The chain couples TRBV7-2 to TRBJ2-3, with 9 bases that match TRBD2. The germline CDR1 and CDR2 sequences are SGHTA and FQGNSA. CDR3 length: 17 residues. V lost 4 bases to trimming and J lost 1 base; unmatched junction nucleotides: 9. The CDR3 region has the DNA TGTGCCAGCAGCTCCCAATTGCGGGGGGGAGGCACAGATACGCAGTATTTT. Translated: CASSSQLRGGGTDTQYF. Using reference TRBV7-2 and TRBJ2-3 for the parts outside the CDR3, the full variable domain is GAGVSQSPSNKVTEKGKDVELRCDPISGHTALYWYRQSLGQGLEFLIYFQGNSAPDKSGLPSDRFSAERTGGSVSTLTIQRTQQEDSAVYLCASSSQLRGGGTDTQYFGPGTRLTVL.

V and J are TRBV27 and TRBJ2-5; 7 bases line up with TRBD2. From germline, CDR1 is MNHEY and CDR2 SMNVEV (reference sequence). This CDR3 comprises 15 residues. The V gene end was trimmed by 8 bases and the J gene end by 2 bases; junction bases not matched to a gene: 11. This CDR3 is CASGGLSGVQETQYF. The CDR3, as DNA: TGTGCCAGCGGGGGACTAAGCGGGGTGCAAGAGACCCAGTACTTC.

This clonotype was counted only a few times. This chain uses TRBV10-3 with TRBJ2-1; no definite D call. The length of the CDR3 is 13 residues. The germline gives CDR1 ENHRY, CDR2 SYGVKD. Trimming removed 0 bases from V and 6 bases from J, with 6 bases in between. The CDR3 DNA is TGTGCCATCAGTGAGTCTGACCCCAATGAGCAGTTCTTC. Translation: CAISESDPNEQFF.

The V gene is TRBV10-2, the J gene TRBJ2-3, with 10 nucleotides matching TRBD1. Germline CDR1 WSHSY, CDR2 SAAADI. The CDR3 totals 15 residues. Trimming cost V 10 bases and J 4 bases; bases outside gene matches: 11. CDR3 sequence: CATARQGAIADTQYF. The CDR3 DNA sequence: TGCGCCACCGCCCGACAGGGGGCAATCGCAGATACGCAGTATTTT.

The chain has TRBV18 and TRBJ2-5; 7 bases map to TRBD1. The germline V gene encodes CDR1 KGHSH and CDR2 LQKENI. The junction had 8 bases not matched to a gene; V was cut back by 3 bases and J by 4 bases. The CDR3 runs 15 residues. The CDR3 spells CASSPLRTGRETQYF. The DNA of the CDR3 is TGTGCCAGCTCACCCCTAAGGACAGGCCGAGAGACCCAGTACTTC. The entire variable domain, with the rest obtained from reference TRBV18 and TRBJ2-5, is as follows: NAGVMQNPRHLVRRRGQEARLRCSPMKGHSHVYWYRQLPEEGLKFMVYLQKENIIDESGMPKERFSAEFPKEGPSILRIQQVVRGDSAAYFCASSPLRTGRETQYFGPGTRLLVL.

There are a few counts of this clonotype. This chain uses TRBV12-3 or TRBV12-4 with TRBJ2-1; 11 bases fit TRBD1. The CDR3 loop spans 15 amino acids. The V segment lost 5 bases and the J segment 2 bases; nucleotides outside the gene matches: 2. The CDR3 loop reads CASSGQGATYNEQFF. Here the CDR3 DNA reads TGTGCCAGCAGTGGACAGGGGGCAACCTACAATGAGCAGTTCTTC.

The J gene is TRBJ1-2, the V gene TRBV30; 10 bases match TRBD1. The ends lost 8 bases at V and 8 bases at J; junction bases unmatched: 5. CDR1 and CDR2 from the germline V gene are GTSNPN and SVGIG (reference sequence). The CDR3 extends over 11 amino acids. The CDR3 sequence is CARQTGGGYTF. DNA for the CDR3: TGTGCCCGACAGACAGGGGGCGGCTACACCTTC. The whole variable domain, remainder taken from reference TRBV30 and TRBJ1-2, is SQTIHQWPATLVQPVGSPLSLECTVEGTSNPNLYWYRQAAGRGLQLLFYSVGIGQISSEVPQNLSASRPQDRQFILSSKKLLLSDSGFYLCARQTGGGYTFGSGTRLTVV.

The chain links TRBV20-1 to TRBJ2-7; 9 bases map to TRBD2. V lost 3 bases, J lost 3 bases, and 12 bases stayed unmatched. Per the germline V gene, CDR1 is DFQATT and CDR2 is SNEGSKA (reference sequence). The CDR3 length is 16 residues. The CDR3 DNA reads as TGCAGTGCTAGGGGCTTAGTTGGCGGGAGGGGCTACGAGCAGTACTTC. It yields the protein CSARGLVGGRGYEQYF.

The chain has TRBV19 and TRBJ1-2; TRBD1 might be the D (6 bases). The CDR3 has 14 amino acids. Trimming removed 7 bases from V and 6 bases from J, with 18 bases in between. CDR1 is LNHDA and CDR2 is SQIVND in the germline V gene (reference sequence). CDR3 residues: CASTPQGRADGYTF. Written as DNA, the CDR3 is TGTGCCAGTACACCCCAGGGGAGGGCCGATGGCTACACCTTC. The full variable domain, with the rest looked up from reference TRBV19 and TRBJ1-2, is DGGITQSPKYLFRKEGQNVTLSCEQNLNHDAMYWYRQDPGQGLRLIYYSQIVNDFQKGDIAEGYSVSREKKESFPLTVTSAQKNPTAFYLCASTPQGRADGYTFGSGTRLTVV.

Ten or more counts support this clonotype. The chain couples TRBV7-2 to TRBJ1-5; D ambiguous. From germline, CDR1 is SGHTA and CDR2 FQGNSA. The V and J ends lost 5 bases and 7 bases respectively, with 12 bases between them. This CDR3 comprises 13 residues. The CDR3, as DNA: TGTGCCAGCAGCCCTGGAATGAGGCAGCCCCAGCATTTT. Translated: CASSPGMRQPQHF.

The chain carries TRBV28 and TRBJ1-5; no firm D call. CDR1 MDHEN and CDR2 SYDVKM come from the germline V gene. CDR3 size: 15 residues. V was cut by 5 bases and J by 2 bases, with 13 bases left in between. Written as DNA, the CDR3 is TGTGCCAGCAGTCCGAGGATCGGGGGCAATCAGCCCCAGCATTTT. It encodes CASSPRIGGNQPQHF.

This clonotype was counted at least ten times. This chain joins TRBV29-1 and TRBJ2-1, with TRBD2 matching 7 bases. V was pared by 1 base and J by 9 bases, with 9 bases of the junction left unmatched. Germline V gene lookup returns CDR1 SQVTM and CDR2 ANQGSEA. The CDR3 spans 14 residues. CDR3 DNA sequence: TGCAGCGTTGAAGCGAGGGCGGGAGTGGTTGAGCAGTTCTTC. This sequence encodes CSVEARAGVVEQFF.

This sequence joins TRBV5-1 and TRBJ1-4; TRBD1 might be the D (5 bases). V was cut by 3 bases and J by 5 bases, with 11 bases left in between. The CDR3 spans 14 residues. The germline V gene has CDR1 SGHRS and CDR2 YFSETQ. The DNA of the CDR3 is TGCGCCAGCAGCTCATCGACAGTGAATGAAAAACTGTTTTTT. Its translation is CASSSSTVNEKLFF.

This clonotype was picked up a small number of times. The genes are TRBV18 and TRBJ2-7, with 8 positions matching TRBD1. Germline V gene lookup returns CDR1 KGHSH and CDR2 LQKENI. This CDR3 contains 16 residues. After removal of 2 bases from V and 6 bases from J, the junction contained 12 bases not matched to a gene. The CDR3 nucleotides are TGTGCCAGCTCACCATCCAGGACAGGGTTCTTGGTCGAGCAGTACTTC. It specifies CASSPSRTGFLVEQYF.

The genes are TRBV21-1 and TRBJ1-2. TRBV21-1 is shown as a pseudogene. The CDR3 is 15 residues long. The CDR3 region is CASSKGGGRDHGYTF. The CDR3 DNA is TGTGCCAGCAGCAAAGGCGGTGGGAGGGATCATGGCTACACCTTC.

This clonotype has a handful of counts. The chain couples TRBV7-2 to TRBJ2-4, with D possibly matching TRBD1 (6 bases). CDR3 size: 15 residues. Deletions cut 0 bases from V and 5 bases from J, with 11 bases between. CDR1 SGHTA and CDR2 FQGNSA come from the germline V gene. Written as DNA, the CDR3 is TGTGCCAGCAGCTTAGCGGGCAGGGGTGAAAACATTCAGTACTTC. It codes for CASSLAGRGENIQYF.

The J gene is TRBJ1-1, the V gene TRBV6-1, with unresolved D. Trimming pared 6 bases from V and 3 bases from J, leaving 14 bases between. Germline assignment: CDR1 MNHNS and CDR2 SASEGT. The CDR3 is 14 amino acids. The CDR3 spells CASSVRGGDTEAFF. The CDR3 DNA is TGTGCCAGCAGCGTTCGCGGAGGAGACACTGAAGCTTTCTTT.

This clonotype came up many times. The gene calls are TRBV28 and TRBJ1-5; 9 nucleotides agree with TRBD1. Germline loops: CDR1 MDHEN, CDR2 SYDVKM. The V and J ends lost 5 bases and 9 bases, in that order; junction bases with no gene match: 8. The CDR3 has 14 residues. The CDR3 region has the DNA TGTGCCAGCAGTGCCCTCGACAGGGGGAGGCCCCAGCATTTT. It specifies CASSALDRGRPQHF. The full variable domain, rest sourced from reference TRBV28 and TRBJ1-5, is DVKVTQSSRYLVKRTGEKVFLECVQDMDHENMFWYRQDPGLGLRLIYFSYDVKMKEKGDIPEGYSVSREKKERFSLILESASTNQTSMYLCASSALDRGRPQHFGDGTRLSIL.